The rows below give T cell receptor beta chains drawn from one sample of a study of liver allograft versus peripheral blood T cells. TCRdb reprocessed the reads via MiXCR and lists one record per CDR3 protein. The repertoire holds thousands of distinct CDR3 sequences, with approximately 17% as singletons. These receptors originate from a human patient who had a liver transplant. A subset of T cells may come from the graft donor. CDR3s include the opening cysteine and the closing phenylalanine or tryptophan. A D gene is named only where the DNA matches it firmly. Clone size is stated in some rows and not others, as once, few, many or a class when expanded.

v_gene,abundance,j_gene,d_gene,CDR3aa,CDR3nt
TRBV12-3/TRBV12-4,few,TRBJ1-2,NA,CASGRRDYGYTF,TGTGCCAGTGGACGGAGAGACTATGGCTACACCTTC
TRBV18,many,TRBJ2-7,TRBD1,CASSLGTATYEQYF,TGTGCCAGCTCACTCGGGACAGCCACCTACGAGCAGTACTTC
TRBV6-1,medium-sized,TRBJ1-1,NA,CASSVDRGRVEAFF,TGTGCCAGCAGTGTCGATAGGGGAAGGGTTGAAGCTTTCTTT
TRBV10-1,NA,TRBJ2-1,TRBD2,CASSRTSGSSYNEQFF,TGCGCCAGCAGTCGGACCAGCGGGAGCTCCTACAATGAGCAGTTCTTC
TRBV18,medium-sized,TRBJ2-7,TRBD1,CASSPRTGGNSGEQYF,TGTGCCAGCTCGCCCAGGACAGGGGGCAATAGTGGCGAGCAGTACTTC
TRBV12-3/TRBV12-4,few,TRBJ1-5,NA,CASSLSAGGNQPQHF,TGTGCCAGCAGTTTGTCTGCCGGGGGTAATCAGCCCCAGCATTTT
TRBV29-1,NA,TRBJ1-4,NA,CSVVQEASNEKLFF,TGCAGCGTTGTGCAGGAGGCCTCTAATGAAAAACTGTTTTTT
TRBV20-1,few,TRBJ1-6,TRBD1,CSAGDRPNSPLHF,TGCAGTGCTGGGGACAGGCCTAATTCACCCCTCCACTTT
TRBV19,NA,TRBJ2-2,NA,CASSIDPDGNTGELFF,TGTGCCAGTAGTATAGACCCGGACGGGAACACCGGGGAGCTGTTTTTT
TRBV18,medium-sized,TRBJ2-5,NA,CASSPSWQFQETQYF,TGTGCCAGCTCACCATCATGGCAGTTCCAAGAGACCCAGTACTTC
TRBV6-1,medium-sized,TRBJ1-1,NA,CASSEAGGRNTEAFF,TGTGCCAGCAGTGAAGCCGGAGGCAGGAACACTGAAGCTTTCTTT
TRBV12-3/TRBV12-4,few,TRBJ2-3,NA,CASSFLLAGTDTQYF,TGTGCCAGCAGTTTTTTGTTGGCGGGCACAGATACGCAGTATTTT
TRBV11-3,NA,TRBJ2-7,NA,CASSLQGIDEQYF,TGTGCCAGCAGCTTACAGGGGATTGACGAGCAGTACTTC
TRBV19,medium-sized,TRBJ2-5,NA,CASSITGAQETQYF,TGTGCCAGTAGTATCACAGGAGCCCAAGAGACCCAGTACTTC
TRBV7-2,few,TRBJ1-5,NA,CASTRGGNQPQHF,TGTGCCAGCACCCGGGGGGGCAATCAGCCCCAGCATTTT
TRBV6-2/TRBV6-3,NA,TRBJ1-2,TRBD1,CASSLGQAYGYTF,TGTGCCAGCAGTCTTGGACAGGCCTATGGCTACACTTTC
TRBV30,NA,TRBJ2-7,NA,CAWSNSHEQYF,TGTGCCTGGAGTAACAGTCACGAGCAGTACTTC
TRBV7-2,medium-sized,TRBJ1-4,NA,CASSSRVAEKLFF,TGTGCCAGCAGCTCTCGGGTCGCTGAAAAACTGTTTTTT
TRBV7-2,many,TRBJ2-3,NA,CASSLRGGRDTQYF,TGTGCCAGCAGCTTACGTGGGGGGAGGGATACGCAGTATTTT
TRBV27,medium-sized,TRBJ2-5,NA,CASSFSGTTGETQYF,TGTGCCAGCAGTTTCTCCGGGACAACGGGGGAGACCCAGTACTTC
TRBV24-1,medium-sized,TRBJ2-7,TRBD2,CATSGGGAYEQYF,TGTGCCACCAGTGGTGGGGGGGCCTACGAGCAGTACTTC
TRBV7-9,few,TRBJ2-7,NA,CASSLDAGDEQYF,TGTGCCAGCAGCTTAGATGCAGGGGACGAGCAGTACTTC
TRBV18,medium-sized,TRBJ2-5,NA,CASSPLQGEGTQYF,TGTGCCAGCTCGCCTCTCCAGGGGGAGGGGACCCAGTACTTC
TRBV29-1,medium-sized,TRBJ2-5,TRBD2,CSAAEAGGETQYF,TGCAGCGCCGCTGAGGCGGGGGGTGAGACCCAGTACTTC
TRBV7-3,once,TRBJ2-6,NA,CASSLTGPGKTTGANVLTF,TGTGCCAGCAGCTTAACGGGGCCGGGCAAGACCACTGGGGCCAACGTCCTGACTTTC
TRBV10-3,NA,TRBJ2-7,TRBD2,CATGGEDEQYF,TGTGCCACCGGGGGGGAAGACGAGCAGTACTTC
TRBV29-1,large,TRBJ1-1,NA,CSVARGPGTEAFF,TGCAGCGTTGCGAGGGGCCCAGGGACTGAAGCTTTCTTT
TRBV30,many,TRBJ2-7,TRBD2,CAWSFGGSNSYEQYF,TGTGCCTGGAGTTTCGGGGGGTCCAACTCCTACGAGCAGTACTTC
TRBV11-2,NA,TRBJ1-3,NA,CASSPNTGGNTIYF,TGTGCCAGCAGCCCTAATACAGGGGGAAACACCATATATTTT
TRBV29-1,medium-sized,TRBJ1-1,NA,CSVDLSGAGTEAFF,TGCAGCGTTGATCTGTCGGGGGCCGGCACTGAAGCTTTCTTT
TRBV5-4,medium-sized,TRBJ2-3,NA,CASSPEVGGTQYF,TGTGCCAGCAGCCCCGAAGTGGGCGGTACGCAGTATTTT
TRBV20-1,few,TRBJ1-1,NA,CSASSRLTNTEAFF,TGCAGTGCTAGTAGTCGACTAACCAACACTGAAGCTTTCTTT
TRBV9,few,TRBJ2-3,NA,CASSVGGGLGVSDTQYF,TGTGCCAGCAGCGTAGGGGGAGGCCTGGGGGTCTCAGATACGCAGTATTTT
TRBV19,medium-sized,TRBJ2-7,NA,CASSIMAGGSYEQYF,TGTGCCAGTAGTATAATGGCGGGCGGATCCTACGAGCAGTACTTC
TRBV19,medium-sized,TRBJ2-2,NA,CASSYPRQDSLNTGELFF,TGTGCCAGTAGTTACCCGCGCCAGGACAGCTTGAACACCGGGGAGCTGTTTTTT
TRBV20-1,few,TRBJ1-6,NA,CSASDLPNNSPLHF,TGCAGTGCTAGTGACCTTCCGAATAATTCACCCCTCCACTTT
TRBV28,few,TRBJ2-3,NA,CASSLFSAGDYTDTQYF,TGTGCCAGCAGTTTATTCTCGGCGGGTGACTACACAGATACGCAGTATTTT
TRBV20-1,NA,TRBJ2-1,TRBD2,CSAPTGLAGVDEQFF,TGCAGTGCCCCGACGGGACTAGCGGGAGTCGATGAGCAGTTCTTC
TRBV19,medium-sized,TRBJ2-3,NA,CASSADRTDTQYF,TGTGCCAGTAGTGCCGACCGCACAGATACGCAGTATTTT
TRBV6-5,medium-sized,TRBJ1-3,NA,CASSYSHRPSSGNTIYF,TGTGCCAGCAGTTACTCGCACAGACCTAGCTCTGGAAACACCATATATTTT